This record concerns one T cell receptor beta chain sequence. What it binds is not known. The identical CDR3 is also encoded by other nucleotide sequences in the sample. Assay used: immunoSEQ multiplex PCR; TCRdb lists only in-frame clones, some missing. There are some 270,000 clones in the sample; about 86% occur only once, and over 0.95% lies in the top ten. These data come from a study of cytomegalovirus exposure and HLA in healthy donors. While the first cohort had 650 to 850 subjects, the donors belonged to the separate validation cohort of more than 95 subjects. The CDR3 has 11 amino acids. Germline CDR1 and CDR2: GTSNPN and SVGIG (reference sequence). The V end was cut by 1 base, the J end by 5 bases, with 5 bases between. Study-wide results and caveats: The investigators catalogued 164 TCR beta chains as cytomegalovirus-associated. In vitro checks showed that three CMV-associated chains really do target CMV antigens.

This receptor was taken from a woman younger than 30 in good health and CMV-seronegative. This chain joins TRBV30 and TRBJ1-1; no definite D call. The sequencing input was PBMCs. CDR3 sequence (DNA): TGTGCCTGGAGTGCCTCGACTGAAGCTTTCTTT. This gives the protein CAWSASTEAFF.